This T cell receptor beta chain was sequenced during a study of cytomegalovirus exposure and HLA in healthy donors. Libraries were prepared by immunoSEQ multiplex PCR; TCRdb keeps only in-frame clonotypes and omits some of them. The sample includes 150,000 to 200,000 clones, around 96% of them seen just once. After removal of 0 bases from V and 4 bases from J, the junction contained 8 bases not matched to a gene. This CDR3 has 16 amino acids. In germline, CDR1 is MNHEY, CDR2 SVGAGI. The clonotype comes from a woman aged 18-29 years in good health and CMV-seronegative. The gene calls are TRBV6-5 and TRBJ1-2; 7 nucleotides match TRBD1. Source material: PBMCs. The CDR3 protein is CASSYSVTRGLYGYTF. CDR3 nucleotides: TGTGCCAGCAGTTACTCGGTCACAAGGGGGCTCTATGGCTACACCTTC.